This is a list of T cell receptor beta chains from one sample in a study of post-analysis software for immune sequencing data. TCRdb analysed the PCR reads with MiXCR anew, one entry per CDR3 protein. This table has over 700,000 distinct CDR3 sequences, 30% appearing once. The specimen sequenced was blood. These receptors all stem from a girl aged 10-17 years with multiple sclerosis. CDR3s include the opening cysteine and the closing phenylalanine or tryptophan. The order of the fields is CDR3 DNA, CDR3 protein, CDR3 length, clone size, D gene, V gene, J gene. A D gene is named only where the DNA matches it firmly. Expanded clones are given a class, and other clones once, few, many or no size at all.

CDR3 DNA: TGTGCCAGCAGCCAAGTAAATGGTAGGGATACGCAGTATTTT
CDR3 protein: CASSQVNGRDTQYF
CDR3 length: 14
clone size: few
D gene: .
V gene: TRBV3-1
J gene: TRBJ2-3

CDR3 DNA: TGCAGTGCTTCCGGCCACACAGGGGCCATGAACACTGAAGCTTTCTTT
CDR3 protein: CSASGHTGAMNTEAFF
CDR3 length: 16
clone size: few
D gene: TRBD1
V gene: TRBV20-1
J gene: TRBJ1-1

CDR3 DNA: TGTGCCAGCAGTTACTACAGAATGAACACTGAAGCTTTCTTT
CDR3 protein: CASSYYRMNTEAFF
CDR3 length: 14
clone size: .
D gene: .
V gene: TRBV6-5
J gene: TRBJ1-1

CDR3 DNA: TGTGCCAGCAAGGGACAGGGCTATGGCTACACCTTC
CDR3 protein: CASKGQGYGYTF
CDR3 length: 12
clone size: few
D gene: TRBD1
V gene: TRBV7-2
J gene: TRBJ1-2

CDR3 DNA: TGCGCCAGCAGCTGGGGGACATTTACCACAGATACGCAGTATTTT
CDR3 protein: CASSWGTFTTDTQYF
CDR3 length: 15
clone size: .
D gene: .
V gene: TRBV5-1
J gene: TRBJ2-3

CDR3 DNA: TGCAGTGCTAGAGATTTTCAGGGTTATTATGGCTACACCTTC
CDR3 protein: CSARDFQGYYGYTF
CDR3 length: 14
clone size: once
D gene: .
V gene: TRBV20-1
J gene: TRBJ1-2

CDR3 DNA: TGCGCCAGCAGCTTGGCCTGGGACAGGGGCAATGAGCAGTTCTTC
CDR3 protein: CASSLAWDRGNEQFF
CDR3 length: 15
clone size: .
D gene: TRBD1
V gene: TRBV5-1
J gene: TRBJ2-1

CDR3 DNA: TGTGCCAGCAGCGTAGAGACCGGCACTAACTATGGCTACACCTTC
CDR3 protein: CASSVETGTNYGYTF
CDR3 length: 15
clone size: .
D gene: .
V gene: TRBV9
J gene: TRBJ1-2

CDR3 DNA: TGCGCCAGCAGCCAAGAGCCCCGCGGCTACGAGCAGTACTTC
CDR3 protein: CASSQEPRGYEQYF
CDR3 length: 14
clone size: many
D gene: .
V gene: TRBV4-1
J gene: TRBJ2-7

CDR3 DNA: TGCAGTGCCCTAAGGGACTCCCGTACAAATGAGCAGTTCTTC
CDR3 protein: CSALRDSRTNEQFF
CDR3 length: 14
clone size: few
D gene: .
V gene: TRBV20-1
J gene: TRBJ2-1

CDR3 DNA: TGTGCCGGGAGGGCCGGGGCCAACGTCCTGACTTTC
CDR3 protein: CAGRAGANVLTF
CDR3 length: 12
clone size: .
D gene: TRBD2
V gene: TRBV6-1
J gene: TRBJ2-6

CDR3 DNA: TGCAGTGCTAGAGATTATAGCTTAACAGATACGCAGTATTTT
CDR3 protein: CSARDYSLTDTQYF
CDR3 length: 14
clone size: few
D gene: .
V gene: TRBV20-1
J gene: TRBJ2-3

CDR3 DNA: TGTGCCAGCAGCCGGGACCTCCCCTATGAGCAGTACTTC
CDR3 protein: CASSRDLPYEQYF
CDR3 length: 13
clone size: .
D gene: .
V gene: TRBV7-2
J gene: TRBJ2-4

CDR3 DNA: TGCGCCAGCAGCTACCAGGGAGGTCAGGATTCACCCCTCCACTTT
CDR3 protein: CASSYQGGQDSPLHF
CDR3 length: 15
clone size: .
D gene: .
V gene: TRBV5-1
J gene: TRBJ1-6

CDR3 DNA: TGCAGTGCTAGCGACGAGCAGTACTTC
CDR3 protein: CSASDEQYF
CDR3 length: 9
clone size: many
D gene: .
V gene: TRBV20-1
J gene: TRBJ2-7

CDR3 DNA: TGCAGCGTCGGTAGAAGAAGACTAGCGGTCACCACAGATACGCAGTATTTT
CDR3 protein: CSVGRRRLAVTTDTQYF
CDR3 length: 17
clone size: .
D gene: TRBD2
V gene: TRBV29-1
J gene: TRBJ2-3

CDR3 DNA: TGTGCCAGCACCGACAGGGATCTTTCGTCCGATACGCAGTATTTT
CDR3 protein: CASTDRDLSSDTQYF
CDR3 length: 15
clone size: few
D gene: TRBD1
V gene: TRBV12-3/TRBV12-4
J gene: TRBJ2-3

CDR3 DNA: TGTGCCAGCAGCTCCGCCTTCGGGCTAGCGGGAGATAGTGAGCAGTTCTTC
CDR3 protein: CASSSAFGLAGDSEQFF
CDR3 length: 17
clone size: .
D gene: TRBD2
V gene: TRBV5-5
J gene: TRBJ2-1

CDR3 DNA: TGTGCCAGCAGTTACGAACTAGCGGGGGGGCGAGAGACCCAGTACTTC
CDR3 protein: CASSYELAGGRETQYF
CDR3 length: 16
clone size: .
D gene: TRBD2
V gene: TRBV6-5
J gene: TRBJ2-5

CDR3 DNA: TGCAGCGCCGGAGGGACAGGTTCCGCAGATACGCAGTATTTT
CDR3 protein: CSAGGTGSADTQYF
CDR3 length: 14
clone size: .
D gene: TRBD1
V gene: TRBV29-1
J gene: TRBJ2-3

CDR3 DNA: TGTGCCAGCAGCTTGGGGGATGACTATGGCTACACCTTC
CDR3 protein: CASSLGDDYGYTF
CDR3 length: 13
clone size: few
D gene: .
V gene: TRBV5-6
J gene: TRBJ1-2

CDR3 DNA: TGTGCCAGTAGTACCGGGGGGACGGGGCGAGAGACCCAGTACTTC
CDR3 protein: CASSTGGTGRETQYF
CDR3 length: 15
clone size: few
D gene: TRBD2
V gene: TRBV19
J gene: TRBJ2-5

CDR3 DNA: TGTGCCAGCAGCCTAGGGACTAGCGGGAGAGGCGATGAGCAGTTCTTC
CDR3 protein: CASSLGTSGRGDEQFF
CDR3 length: 16
clone size: few
D gene: TRBD2
V gene: TRBV7-2
J gene: TRBJ2-1

CDR3 DNA: TGCAGCGTTGAGCAACGGGACCAACCCTACGAGCAGTACTTC
CDR3 protein: CSVEQRDQPYEQYF
CDR3 length: 14
clone size: few
D gene: .
V gene: TRBV29-1
J gene: TRBJ2-7

CDR3 DNA: TGTGCCAGCCGTTTAAGGTCGGGGGAGAGGCTGGAATCACCCCTCCACTTT
CDR3 protein: CASRLRSGERLESPLHF
CDR3 length: 17
clone size: .
D gene: .
V gene: TRBV7-2
J gene: TRBJ1-6

CDR3 DNA: TGCAGTGCTAGAGCTGGGGGAGAAGCTTTCTTT
CDR3 protein: CSARAGGEAFF
CDR3 length: 11
clone size: .
D gene: .
V gene: TRBV20-1
J gene: TRBJ1-1

CDR3 DNA: TGTGCCAGCAGTGGACCCTACAATGAGCAGTTCTTC
CDR3 protein: CASSGPYNEQFF
CDR3 length: 12
clone size: .
D gene: .
V gene: TRBV2
J gene: TRBJ2-1

CDR3 DNA: TGTGCCAGCAGCGTAGTATGGGGTGAGCTAGCGGGTGAGCAGTTCTTC
CDR3 protein: CASSVVWGELAGEQFF
CDR3 length: 16
clone size: many
D gene: TRBD2
V gene: TRBV9
J gene: TRBJ2-1

CDR3 DNA: TGTGCCAGCAGTTCCGCAGGGGGACCTTTCTACGAGCAGTACTTC
CDR3 protein: CASSSAGGPFYEQYF
CDR3 length: 15
clone size: few
D gene: TRBD1
V gene: TRBV27
J gene: TRBJ2-7